This T cell receptor beta chain was captured by sequencing in a study of T cells in Graves' hyperthyroidism and ophthalmopathy. Diagnostic assessment was based on clinical symptoms, serum thyroxine and TRAb, thyroid ultrasound and orbital computed tomography. There were TCR beta CDR3 regions amplified from RNA transcripts. Researchers ran a first-round RT-PCR on the TCR CDR3 using the HTBI primer set. TCRdb processed the multiplex PCR reads anew with MiXCR; each CDR3 protein has one entry. The table shows fewer than 350,000 distinct CDR3 sequences, with about 16% occurring only once. CDR3 length equals 12 residues. Germline V lookup: CDR1 LNHNV, CDR2 YYDKDF (reference sequence). V shed 5 bases and J shed 8 bases, with 9 bases lying between them.

This chain connects TRBV15 to TRBJ1-4; D uncertain. Sequencing input: blood. The TCR sequence derives from a woman aged 50 to 65 with Graves' hyperthyroidism that later progressed to Graves' ophthalmopathy. CDR3 sequence: CATSVPGEKLFF. Written as DNA, the CDR3 is TGTGCCACCAGCGTACCGGGGGAAAAACTGTTTTTT. Full variable domain (missing parts from reference TRBV15 and TRBJ1-4): DAMVIQNPRYQVTQFGKPVTLSCSQTLNHNVMYWYQQKSSQAPKLLFHYYDKDFNNEADTPDNFQSRRPNTSFCFLDIRSPGLGDTAMYLCATSVPGEKLFFGSGTQLSVL.